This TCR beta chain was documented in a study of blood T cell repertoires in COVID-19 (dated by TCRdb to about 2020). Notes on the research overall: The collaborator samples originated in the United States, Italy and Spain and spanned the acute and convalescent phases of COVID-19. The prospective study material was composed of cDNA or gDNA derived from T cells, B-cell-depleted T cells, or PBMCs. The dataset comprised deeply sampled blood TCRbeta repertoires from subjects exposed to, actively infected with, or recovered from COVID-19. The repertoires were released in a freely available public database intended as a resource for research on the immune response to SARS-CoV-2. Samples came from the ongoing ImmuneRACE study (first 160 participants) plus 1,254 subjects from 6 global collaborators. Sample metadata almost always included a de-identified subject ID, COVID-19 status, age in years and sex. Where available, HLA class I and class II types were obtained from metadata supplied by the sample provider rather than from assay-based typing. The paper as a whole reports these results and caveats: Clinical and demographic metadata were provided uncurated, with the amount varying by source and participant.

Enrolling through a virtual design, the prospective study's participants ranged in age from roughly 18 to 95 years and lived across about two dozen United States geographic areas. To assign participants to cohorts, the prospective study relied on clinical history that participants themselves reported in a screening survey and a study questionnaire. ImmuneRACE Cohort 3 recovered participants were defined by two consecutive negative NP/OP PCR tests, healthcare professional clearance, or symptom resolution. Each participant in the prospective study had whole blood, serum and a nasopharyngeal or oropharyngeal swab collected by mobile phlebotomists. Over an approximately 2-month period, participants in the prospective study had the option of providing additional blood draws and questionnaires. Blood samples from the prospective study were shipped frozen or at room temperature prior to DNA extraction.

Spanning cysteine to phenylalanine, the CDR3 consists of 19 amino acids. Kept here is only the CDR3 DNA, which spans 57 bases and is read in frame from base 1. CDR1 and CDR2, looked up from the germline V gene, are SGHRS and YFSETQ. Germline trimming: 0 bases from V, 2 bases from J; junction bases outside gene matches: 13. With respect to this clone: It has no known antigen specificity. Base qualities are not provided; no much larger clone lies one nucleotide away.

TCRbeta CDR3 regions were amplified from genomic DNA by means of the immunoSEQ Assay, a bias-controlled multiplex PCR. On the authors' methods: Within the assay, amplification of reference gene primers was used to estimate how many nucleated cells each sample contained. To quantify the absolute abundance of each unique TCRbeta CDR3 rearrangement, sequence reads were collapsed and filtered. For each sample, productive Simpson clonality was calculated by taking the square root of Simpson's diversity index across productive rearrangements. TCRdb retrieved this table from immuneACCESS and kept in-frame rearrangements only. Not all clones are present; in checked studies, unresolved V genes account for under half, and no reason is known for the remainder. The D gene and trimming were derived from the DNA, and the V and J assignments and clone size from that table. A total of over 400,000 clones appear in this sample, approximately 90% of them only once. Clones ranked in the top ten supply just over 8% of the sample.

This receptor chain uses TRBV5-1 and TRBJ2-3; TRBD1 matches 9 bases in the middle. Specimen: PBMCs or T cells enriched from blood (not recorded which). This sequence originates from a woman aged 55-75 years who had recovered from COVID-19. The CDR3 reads CASSLVGTQDRGLTDTQYF. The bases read TGCGCCAGCAGCTTGGTGGGTACACAGGACAGGGGACTCACAGATACGCAGTATTTT.